Sequencing of this T cell receptor beta chain was carried out in a study of T-cell memory formation after mild COVID-19. For the study at large: TCR clusters were largely donor specific.

Study findings and constraints: Mostly located in CM and EM were contracting CD4+ clones, with contracting CD8+ clones located in EMRA. Second-wave clones reaching peak frequency on day 37 lacked confirmed SARS-CoV-2 specificity.

CDR3 length: 18 residues. Looked up from germline, CDR1 is KGHSH and CDR2 is LQKENI. With 0 bases clipped from V and 2 bases from J, the junction kept 6 bases outside the gene matches. On this clonotype: Its specificity is unknown.

It was 5'RACE with constant-segment primers that produced the TCR alpha and TCR beta cDNA libraries, which carried sample barcodes and UMIs. From the 5' RACE reads, TCRdb called clonotypes with MiXCR, one entry per CDR3 protein. The table includes hundreds of thousands of distinct CDR3 sequences, approximately 15% detected once. Sequences were obtained from PBMCs or a T cell subset sorted from them (not recorded which). This TCR derives from an adult woman who had mild COVID-19 (a few samples of this study predate the infection). Cell type and time point are not known. The chain has TRBV18 and TRBJ2-3; 12 nucleotides agree with TRBD2. The CDR3 loop reads CASSPPVTSGGNTDTQYF. CDR3 nucleotides: TGTGCCAGCTCACCACCCGTGACTAGCGGGGGAAACACAGATACGCAGTATTTT.